This TCR beta chain was found in a study of control samples from healthy donors and cancer patients. The CDR3 has 14 amino acids. The V end was cut by 6 bases, the J end by 5 bases, with 14 bases between. CDR1 and CDR2 from the germline V gene are KGHSH and LQKENI. Using immunoSEQ multiplex PCR, the repertoire was profiled, and TCRdb retains in-frame clones only, with some absent. The sample consists of 100,000 or so clones, approximately 83% of them appearing once. The sequence was obtained from a woman aged 50 to 60 in good health. The sample consisted of blood. The chain joins TRBV18 to TRBJ1-5, with D unresolved. CDR3 region: CASSYSGEYQPQHF. CDR3 sequence (DNA): TGTGCCAGCTCGTACTCAGGAGAGTATCAGCCCCAGCATTTT.